The TCR beta chain described here comes from a study of regulatory T cells in long-lasting Graves disease. Library construction for TCR beta used iRepertoire HTBI primers and Arm-PCR of CDR3 regions. MiXCR, run by TCRdb on the multiplex PCR reads, gives a single entry per CDR3 protein. The profile shows approximately 400,000 distinct CDR3 sequences, 20% to 30% of them singletons. Trimming took off 8 bases at V and 5 bases at J, with 15 bases between the two ends. The CDR3 loop spans 13 amino acids. The V gene's germline CDR1 is ENHRY and CDR2 SYGVKD. Regarding time point: persistent/refractory GD, antithyroid drugs over 5 years with positive TRAb. PBMC-derived RNA was used for the TCR library. Tubes containing EDTA received 8 to 9.5 milliliters of drawn peripheral blood. This clonotype was observed a handful of times. Its antigen remains unidentified. Findings and caveats of the study: Persistent disease was characterized by preferential usage of TRBV28, TRBJ1-2 and TRBJ2-5.

The J gene is TRBJ2-5, the V gene TRBV10-3; D ambiguous. The starting material was peripheral blood mononuclear cells (PBMCs), obtained when the disease was refractory, from a patient treated with antithyroid drugs. The origin of this receptor is a female donor with Graves disease. CDR3: CAIGLASSETQYF. CDR3 coding DNA: TGTGCCATCGGATTAGCCAGTAGCGAGACCCAGTACTTC.